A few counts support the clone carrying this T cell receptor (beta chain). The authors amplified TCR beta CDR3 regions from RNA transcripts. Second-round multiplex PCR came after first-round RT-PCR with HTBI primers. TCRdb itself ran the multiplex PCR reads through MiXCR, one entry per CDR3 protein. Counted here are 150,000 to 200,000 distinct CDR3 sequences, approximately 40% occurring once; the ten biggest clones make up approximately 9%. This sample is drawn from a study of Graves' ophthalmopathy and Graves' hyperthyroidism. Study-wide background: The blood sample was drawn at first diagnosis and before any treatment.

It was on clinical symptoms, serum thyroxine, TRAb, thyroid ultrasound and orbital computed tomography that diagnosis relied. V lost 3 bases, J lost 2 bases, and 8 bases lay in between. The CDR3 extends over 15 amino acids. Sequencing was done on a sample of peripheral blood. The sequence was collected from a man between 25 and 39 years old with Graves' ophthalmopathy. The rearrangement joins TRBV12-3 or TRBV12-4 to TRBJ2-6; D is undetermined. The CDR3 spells CASSLGNAGANVLTF. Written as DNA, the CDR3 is TGTGCCAGCAGTTTGGGTAACGCTGGGGCCAACGTCCTGACTTTC.